The 18 T cell receptor beta chains listed next were all sequenced from one sample in a study of cytomegalovirus exposure and HLA in healthy donors. Assay: immunoSEQ multiplex PCR; the TCRdb copy retains only in-frame clones and omits some. The sample consists of 180,000 or so clones, about 83% of them appearing once. Specimen: PBMCs. The receptor set was obtained from a young woman in good health and CMV-seronegative.

This chain connects TRBV5-6 to TRBJ2-6, with D hard to call. Germline assignment: CDR1 SGHDT and CDR2 YYEEEE. This CDR3 is 16 amino acids long. Trimming stripped 2 bases from V and 2 bases from J, with 11 bases between. The CDR3 DNA follows: TGTGCCAGCAGCTTTGGGTCGGGTACTGGGGCCAACGTCCTGACTTTC. It yields the protein CASSFGSGTGANVLTF.

The gene calls are TRBV5-1 and TRBJ1-6, with unresolved D. The V end was cut by 4 bases, the J end by 7 bases, with 12 bases between. Germline CDR1 and CDR2: SGHRS and YFSETQ. CDR3 length: 14 residues. The CDR3 region has the DNA TGCGCCAGCAGCATTGGACTCATCAATTCACCCCTCCACTTT. This gives the protein CASSIGLINSPLHF. Variable domain in full (rest from reference TRBV5-1 and TRBJ1-6): KAGVTQTPRYLIKTRGQQVTLSCSPISGHRSVSWYQQTPGQGLQFLFEYFSETQRNKGNFPGRFSGRQFSNSRSEMNVSTLELGDSALYLCASSIGLINSPLHFGNGTRLTVT.

This chain uses TRBV7-9 with TRBJ2-1, with TRBD1 as a possible D gene (5 bases). Germline lookup yields CDR1 SEHNR and CDR2 FQNEAQ (reference sequence). Trimming pared 5 bases from V and 3 bases from J, leaving 5 bases between. The CDR3 contains 12 residues. This CDR3 is CASSGHYNEQFF. In DNA form, the CDR3 reads TGTGCCAGCAGCGGACACTACAATGAGCAGTTCTTC.

The chain joins TRBV5-1 to TRBJ1-1, with TRBD1 as a possible D gene (5 bases). V was clipped by 2 bases and J by 4 bases, with 12 bases between them. Germline V gene lookup returns CDR1 SGHRS and CDR2 YFSETQ. This CDR3 has 14 amino acids. This CDR3 is CASSFAGVGTEAFF. The CDR3 bases are TGCGCCAGCAGCTTCGCGGGGGTAGGCACTGAAGCTTTCTTT.

The V call is TRBV4-2, the J call TRBJ2-7; D perhaps matches TRBD2 (7 bases). CDR3 length equals 15 residues. CDR1 and CDR2 (germline): LGHNA, YNFKEQ. Deletions cut 3 bases from V and 5 bases from J, with 17 bases between. The CDR3 DNA reads as TGTGCCAGCAGCCAGGGGAGGGGGGGGGCGGACGAGCAGTACTTC. Residues: CASSQGRGGADEQYF.

The chain couples TRBV30 to TRBJ2-5; TRBD1 might be the D (5 bases). The CDR3 is made up of 14 amino acids. Between the trimmed V and J ends, which lost 3 bases and 4 bases, there was a span of 15 bases. Germline V CDR1 and CDR2: GTSNPN, SVGIG (reference sequence). The CDR3 sequence is CAWRAGKPVETQYF. Written as DNA, the CDR3 is TGTGCCTGGAGGGCAGGGAAACCTGTAGAGACCCAGTACTTC.

This clone is a singleton in its sample. The chain couples TRBV5-4 to TRBJ1-2; maybe TRBD1 (6 bases). Germline V gene sequence: CDR1 SGHNT, CDR2 YYREEE (reference sequence). Trimming shortened V by 0 bases and J by 4 bases, and 16 bases separated the two germline ends. There are 16 residues in the CDR3. The CDR3 reads CASSLARGGHTYGYTF. The CDR3 DNA sequence: TGTGCCAGCAGCTTGGCGAGGGGGGGGCATACCTATGGCTACACCTTC.

The chain links TRBV30 to TRBJ1-1; a possible D gene is TRBD1 (6 bases). The germline V gene encodes CDR1 GTSNPN and CDR2 SVGIG (reference sequence). Between the trimmed V and J ends, which lost 3 bases and 9 bases, there was a span of 8 bases. This CDR3 contains 10 residues. In DNA form, the CDR3 reads TGTGCCTGGAGGGACAGACAAGCTTTCTTT. This sequence encodes CAWRDRQAFF.

The rearrangement links TRBV30 to TRBJ1-2, with D possibly matching TRBD1 (6 bases). Trimming stripped 4 bases from V and 5 bases from J, with 11 bases between. This CDR3 is 12 amino acids long. The germline V gene encodes CDR1 GTSNPN and CDR2 SVGIG (reference sequence). The CDR3 protein is CAWTSGVYGYTF. In DNA form, the CDR3 reads TGTGCCTGGACCTCAGGGGTGTATGGCTACACCTTC.

The chain couples TRBV20-1 to TRBJ2-3, with D possibly being TRBD2 (5 bases). V lost 6 bases to trimming and J lost 5 bases, with 9 bases between them. CDR3 length: 11 residues. CDR1 is DFQATT and CDR2 is SNEGSKA in the germline V gene (reference sequence). CDR3 DNA sequence: TGCAGTGCCAGTCGGGAAGATACGCAGTATTTT. Its protein is CSASREDTQYF.

The rearrangement uses TRBV6-5 and TRBJ1-1; D may be TRBD1 (5 bases). CDR3 length: 14 residues. V was shortened by 7 bases and J by 1 base, with 13 bases between the two germline ends. CDR1 MNHEY and CDR2 SVGAGI come from the germline V gene. CDR3 bases: TGTGCCAGCAACCCGGCAGGGCGGAACACTGAAGCTTTCTTT. Amino acid sequence: CASNPAGRNTEAFF.

The gene calls are TRBV29-1 and TRBJ2-2; D is perhaps TRBD1 (6 bases). Per the germline V gene, CDR1 is SQVTM and CDR2 is ANQGSEA. The CDR3 runs 14 residues. Trimming stripped 4 bases from V and 5 bases from J, with 14 bases between. CDR3: CSVAWTDKTGELFF. Here the CDR3 DNA reads TGCAGCGTTGCCTGGACAGATAAGACCGGGGAGCTGTTTTTT.

Written as DNA, the CDR3 is TGTGCCAGCAGTTTTGGAGGGGGGGCGGGGCAGCCCCAGCATTTT. Translating gives CASSFGGGAGQPQHF. This chain links TRBV27 with TRBJ1-5, with D perhaps matching TRBD1 (6 bases). Trimming cost V 3 bases and J 7 bases, with 16 bases left between them. Germline-derived CDR1 and CDR2 are MNHEY and SMNVEV (reference sequence). This CDR3 region has 15 residues.

The rearrangement joins TRBV6-5 to TRBJ2-5; a weak D match, TRBD2 (5 bases). Germline V gene sequence: CDR1 MNHEY, CDR2 SVGAGI. This CDR3 comprises 15 residues. Trimming left V 5 bases short and J 2 bases short, with 15 bases between. CDR3 bases: TGTGCCAGCAGTCCGAGGGAGTCAATACAAGAGACCCAGTACTTC. Translated: CASSPRESIQETQYF.

The V gene is TRBV5-4, the J gene TRBJ2-3, with 11 bases lining up with TRBD2. Germline CDR1 reads SGHNT; CDR2 reads YYREEE (reference sequence). The CDR3 runs 16 residues. V was clipped by 0 bases and J by 4 bases; unmatched bases: 4. CDR3 in amino acids: CASSLVVAGGPDTQYF. The CDR3 region has the DNA TGTGCCAGCAGCTTGGTAGTAGCGGGGGGGCCAGATACGCAGTATTTT.

In nucleotides, the CDR3 is TGTGCCAGCAGCTTGAAACGAATGGGACAAGAAGCTTTCTTT. It translates to CASSLKRMGQEAFF. The chain employs TRBV5-8 and TRBJ1-1, with a tentative D call TRBD1 (6 bases). CDR1 SGHTS and CDR2 YDEGEE come from the germline V gene. The CDR3 contains 14 residues. With 1 base removed from V and 8 bases from J, the gap between germline ends came to 15 bases.

The chain combines TRBV5-6 with TRBJ1-6; D gene ambiguous. The ends were cut back, 1 base at V and 7 bases at J, with 3 bases in the middle. CDR3 length: 12 residues. In germline, CDR1 is SGHDT, CDR2 YYEEEE. The CDR3 here is CASSLLNSPLHF. CDR3 bases: TGTGCCAGCAGCTTGCTAAATTCACCCCTCCACTTT. The variable domain in full, with the rest retrieved from reference TRBV5-6 and TRBJ1-6, is DAGVTQSPTHLIKTRGQQVTLRCSPKSGHDTVSWYQQALGQGPQFIFQYYEEEERQRGNFPDRFSGHQFPNYSSELNVNALLLGDSALYLCASSLLNSPLHFGNGTRLTVT.

This clone was seen only once. This chain connects TRBV4-3 to TRBJ2-3, with 9 nucleotides matching TRBD2. The CDR3 totals 16 residues. Germline V gene data show CDR1 as LGHNA and CDR2 as YSLEER. The V gene end was trimmed by 3 bases and the J gene end by 2 bases; junction bases not matched to a gene: 6. The CDR3 DNA is TGCGCCAGCAGCCAGGCAAGCGGGGGGCACACAGATACGCAGTATTTT. Its translation: CASSQASGGHTDTQYF.